These 25 T cell receptor beta chains originate from one sample sequenced in a study of cytomegalovirus exposure and HLA in healthy donors. Repertoires were generated with immunoSEQ multiplex PCR, while TCRdb's copy carries only in-frame clones and drops some. Here the sample spans roughly 60,000 clones, almost 97% being singletons. Sequencing used PBMCs. Every receptor here comes from a woman younger than 30 in good health and CMV-seronegative.

The chain recombines TRBV6-1 with TRBJ2-2, with D possibly being TRBD2 (5 bases). V was shortened by 0 bases and J by 9 bases, with 11 bases between the two germline ends. Germline V gene data show CDR1 as MNHNS and CDR2 as SASEGT. This CDR3 has 14 residues. CDR3 loop: CASSEAAGWWELFF. CDR3 DNA sequence: TGTGCCAGCAGTGAAGCCGCGGGCTGGTGGGAGCTGTTTTTT.

This chain links TRBV28 with TRBJ2-1, with 8 bases that match TRBD1. CDR1 is MDHEN, CDR2 SYDVKM, per germline. J gave up 4 bases and V 7 bases, and 24 bases lay outside the gene matches. CDR3 length equals 20 residues. The CDR3, as DNA: TGTGCCAGCACCCCTCTTTGGGGACAGGCCGCGTTTCAGGATTACAATGAGCAGTTCTTC. Its protein product is CASTPLWGQAAFQDYNEQFF.

J is TRBJ1-2 and V is TRBV18; TRBD1 matches at 8 bases. V lost 5 bases, J lost 8 bases, and 4 bases stayed unmatched. CDR1 KGHSH and CDR2 LQKENI come from the germline V gene. There are 12 residues in the CDR3. The CDR3 DNA reads as TGTGCCAGCTCAGCCGACAGGGGAGGCTACACCTTC. Translating gives CASSADRGGYTF.

Only one count was recorded for this clone. The chain combines TRBV2 with TRBJ1-5, with 12 bases identical to TRBD1. Germline lookup yields CDR1 SNHLY and CDR2 FYNNEI. V shed 3 bases, J shed 10 bases, and the junction held 7 bases outside the gene matches. The CDR3 is made up of 15 amino acids. The CDR3 spells CASSDGGQGAPPQHF. In DNA form, the CDR3 reads TGTGCCAGCAGTGATGGGGGACAGGGGGCCCCCCCCCAGCATTTT.

The chain couples TRBV7-2 to TRBJ1-1; the D gene is possibly TRBD1 (5 bases). The CDR3 sequence is 16 residues long. The germline CDR1 and CDR2 sequences are SGHTA and FQGNSA. V was trimmed by 5 bases and J by 4 bases, leaving 20 bases between them. CDR3 nucleotide sequence: TGTGCCAGCAGCCCATCCCGGGGGGTTGCGAGCACTGAAGCTTTCTTT. Protein product: CASSPSRGVASTEAFF.

This chain connects TRBV28 to TRBJ2-2; 10 bases align to TRBD2. This CDR3 has 17 residues. The germline V gene encodes CDR1 MDHEN and CDR2 SYDVKM. With V trimmed by 6 bases and J by 8 bases, 15 bases remained unmatched. The CDR3 sequence: CASSPFGLAGVSGELFF. In DNA form, the CDR3 reads TGTGCCAGCAGCCCCTTCGGGCTAGCGGGAGTCTCGGGGGAGCTGTTTTTT.

J is TRBJ2-4 and V is TRBV10-3; no clear D. The CDR3 loop spans 13 amino acids. The ends were cut back, 2 bases at V and 6 bases at J, with 8 bases in the middle. Germline V CDR1 and CDR2: ENHRY, SYGVKD. CDR3 protein: CAISEGDLNIQYF. Here the CDR3 DNA reads TGTGCCATCAGTGAGGGCGACTTAAACATTCAGTACTTC.

The chain is built from TRBV5-1 and TRBJ2-1; 9 positions match TRBD1. The CDR3 has 14 residues. Germline V lookup: CDR1 SGHRS, CDR2 YFSETQ. V trimming: 3 bases; J trimming: 5 bases; junction bases outside the gene matches: 3. The CDR3 sequence is CASSSRDRDNEQFF. CDR3 nucleotides: TGCGCCAGCAGCTCCCGGGACAGGGACAATGAGCAGTTCTTC.

This chain connects TRBV6-5 to TRBJ1-2; 12 nucleotides align to TRBD1. This CDR3 is 15 amino acids long. Germline V CDR1 and CDR2: MNHEY, SVGAGI. With 6 bases clipped from V and 8 bases from J, the junction kept 10 bases outside the gene matches. Here the CDR3 reads CASSPGTGGFGGYTF. CDR3 coding DNA: TGTGCCAGCAGCCCCGGGACAGGGGGCTTCGGGGGCTACACCTTC.

The chain carries TRBV2 and TRBJ2-2; TRBD2 matches 14 bases. CDR1 is SNHLY, CDR2 FYNNEI, per germline. The length of the CDR3 is 18 residues. V shed 6 bases and J 4 bases; nucleotides not matched to a gene: 10. The CDR3 nucleotides are TGTGCCAGCAGGAAAGGGACTAGCGGGGGCCAGGGCACCGGGGAGCTGTTTTTT. Its protein is CASRKGTSGGQGTGELFF.

V usage is TRBV27 and J usage is TRBJ2-3; 8 bases map to TRBD1. Per the germline V gene, CDR1 is MNHEY and CDR2 is SMNVEV (reference sequence). V shed 6 bases and J 1 base; nucleotides not matched to a gene: 6. The CDR3 runs to 15 residues. This CDR3 reads CASSGQGSRTDTQYF. As DNA, the CDR3 is TGTGCCAGCAGCGGACAGGGAAGCCGCACAGATACGCAGTATTTT.

This chain connects TRBV7-3 to TRBJ1-2, with D tentatively TRBD1 (6 bases). V was cut by 0 bases and J by 4 bases, with 12 bases left in between. The CDR3 spans 15 residues. The germline CDR1 and CDR2 sequences are SGHTA and FQGTGA. CDR3 sequence reads: CASSLTGGDIYGYTF. In DNA, the CDR3 is TGTGCCAGCAGCTTAACGGGGGGGGACATCTATGGCTACACCTTC. The whole variable domain, remainder taken from reference TRBV7-3 and TRBJ1-2, is GAGVSQTPSNKVTEKGKYVELRCDPISGHTALYWYRQSLGQGPEFLIYFQGTGAADDSGLPNDRFFAVRPEGSVSTLKIQRTERGDSAVYLCASSLTGGDIYGYTFGSGTRLTVV.

V and J are TRBV15 and TRBJ2-2; D perhaps matches TRBD2 (7 bases). The CDR3 has 17 residues. Trimming removed 1 base from V and 5 bases from J, with 17 bases in between. Per the germline V gene, CDR1 is LNHNV and CDR2 is YYDKDF (reference sequence). The CDR3, as DNA: TGTGCCACCAGCAGAGGGGGGGGGACACTGACAACCGGGGAGCTGTTTTTT. This gives the protein CATSRGGGTLTTGELFF.

In DNA, the CDR3 is TGTGCCAGCACCCCGGTGGCGGCGCGGTTGGGGACCCAGTACTTC. Amino acid sequence: CASTPVAARLGTQYF. The chain carries TRBV27 and TRBJ2-5; D unclear. Germline CDR1 MNHEY, CDR2 SMNVEV (reference sequence). With 7 bases removed from V and 7 bases from J, the gap between germline ends came to 22 bases. CDR3 length: 15 amino acids.

CDR3 coding DNA: TGTGCCAGCAGCCTCGCGGTGGACATTCAGTACTTC. It encodes CASSLAVDIQYF. The rearrangement uses TRBV11-2 and TRBJ2-4, with D uncertain. The CDR3 covers 12 residues. Germline CDR1 SGHAT, CDR2 FQNNGV. Trimming left V 5 bases short and J 8 bases short, with 10 bases between.

The gene calls are TRBV7-9 and TRBJ2-1; 10 bases line up with TRBD2. V gave up 3 bases and J gave up 9 bases; unmatched junction bases: 8. CDR1 is SEHNR and CDR2 is FQNEAQ in the germline V gene (reference sequence). This CDR3 is built from 15 residues. As DNA, the CDR3 is TGTGCCAGCAGCTTTGTGCTAGCGGGAGTGGGTGAGCAGTTCTTC. Its protein is CASSFVLAGVGEQFF. The variable domain in full, with the rest retrieved from reference TRBV7-9 and TRBJ2-1, is DTGVSQNPRHKITKRGQNVTFRCDPISEHNRLYWYRQTLGQGPEFLTYFQNEAQLEKSRLLSDRFSAERPKGSFSTLEIQRTEQGDSAMYLCASSFVLAGVGEQFFGPGTRLTVL.

The chain joins TRBV5-8 to TRBJ1-5; no reliable D call. V shed 3 bases and J shed 11 bases, with 9 bases lying between them. The germline V gene encodes CDR1 SGHTS and CDR2 YDEGEE. There are 11 residues in the CDR3. The CDR3 loop is CASSSSVAQHF. CDR3 DNA: TGTGCCAGCAGCTCCAGTGTGGCCCAGCATTTT. The full variable domain, rest sourced from reference TRBV5-8 and TRBJ1-5, is EAGVTQSPTHLIKTRGQQATLRCSPISGHTSVYWYQQALGLGLQFLLWYDEGEERNRGNFPPRFSGRQFPNYSSELNVNALELEDSALYLCASSSSVAQHFGDGTRLSIL.

This clone was recorded once. This chain uses TRBV10-2 with TRBJ1-2; 8 bases are shared with TRBD1. Germline values: CDR1 WSHSY, CDR2 SAAADI. The length of the CDR3 is 14 residues. The trim removed 6 bases at V and 5 bases at J, leaving 8 bases unmatched. The CDR3 sequence is CASRAGTGSYGYTF. In DNA, the CDR3 is TGCGCCAGCAGGGCCGGGACAGGCTCATATGGCTACACCTTC.

The rearrangement links TRBV25-1 to TRBJ1-5; 10 nucleotides line up with TRBD1. V shed 8 bases, J shed 5 bases, and the junction held 9 bases outside the gene matches. CDR1 is MGHDK and CDR2 is SYGVNS in the germline V gene. This CDR3 region has 15 residues. CDR3 DNA: TGTGCCAGCGCCGCGGGACAGGGGCCCGATCAGCCCCAGCATTTT. Translated, it gives CASAAGQGPDQPQHF. Supplemented by reference TRBV25-1 and TRBJ1-5, the full variable domain reads EADIYQTPRYLVIGTGKKITLECSQTMGHDKMYWYQQDPGMELHLIHYSYGVNSTEKGDLSSESTVSRIRTEHFPLTLESARPSHTSQYLCASAAGQGPDQPQHFGDGTRLSIL.

This chain uses TRBV29-1 with TRBJ1-1; D might be TRBD1 (5 bases). V dropped 7 bases and J dropped 6 bases, with 18 bases sitting between them. The V gene's germline CDR1 is SQVTM and CDR2 ANQGSEA. The CDR3 is made up of 13 amino acids. The CDR3 sequence is CSAPGGRWAEAFF. CDR3 nucleotide sequence: TGCAGCGCCCCCGGGGGAAGATGGGCTGAAGCTTTCTTT.

This chain links TRBV7-2 with TRBJ2-3, with a weak D call TRBD1 (5 bases). The CDR3 extends over 14 amino acids. V lost 5 bases and J 3 bases, leaving 12 bases between the germline ends. Germline V gene sequence: CDR1 SGHTA, CDR2 FQGNSA. The CDR3 is CASSDLGPTDTQYF. CDR3 DNA sequence: TGTGCCAGCAGCGACTTGGGGCCTACAGATACGCAGTATTTT.

The rearrangement joins TRBV10-3 to TRBJ2-3; TRBD2 matches 8 bases. Germline trimming cut 3 bases from V and 5 bases from J; bases unmatched to any gene: 10. CDR1 ENHRY and CDR2 SYGVKD come from the germline V gene. The CDR3 sequence is 16 residues long. As DNA, the CDR3 is TGTGCCATCAGTGACCGGAGGCGGGAGGAGGGAGATACGCAGTATTTT. Its protein is CAISDRRREEGDTQYF.

This chain joins TRBV7-3 and TRBJ2-1; 11 positions agree with TRBD2. CDR1 is SGHTA, CDR2 FQGTGA, per germline. Germline trimming cut 9 bases from V and 7 bases from J; bases unmatched to any gene: 5. This CDR3 comprises 13 residues. In nucleotides, the CDR3 is TGTGCCAGTAGCGGGAGGGCCGTTAATGAGCAGTTCTTC. Its protein is CASSGRAVNEQFF.

The gene calls are TRBV7-3 and TRBJ2-1; the match to TRBD2 covers 9 bases. Germline values: CDR1 SGHTA, CDR2 FQGTGA. The CDR3 runs to 15 residues. V shed 2 bases and J 6 bases; nucleotides not matched to a gene: 5. In DNA form, the CDR3 reads TGTGCCAGCAGCTTAGGCGGGGGGGCTCCCAATGAGCAGTTCTTC. This encodes CASSLGGGAPNEQFF.

The chain carries TRBV2 and TRBJ1-5; D is uncertain. V shed 8 bases and J shed 3 bases, with 11 bases lying between them. This CDR3 contains 13 residues. Germline V gene sequence: CDR1 SNHLY, CDR2 FYNNEI. The CDR3 sequence: CASEEGSNQPQHF. The CDR3 bases are TGTGCCAGCGAGGAGGGCTCCAATCAGCCCCAGCATTTT.